This T cell receptor (beta chain) was captured by sequencing in a study of human T cells and chemical hapten exposure. Study details: Throughout the approximately 25-week study, diphenylcyclopropenone was applied weekly to the patients' scalps.

Noted time point: pre-sensitization, week 0. The treatment was: therapeutic diphenylcyclopropenone sensitization with weekly scalp DPC. Per germline, CDR1 LGHDT and CDR2 YNNKEL (reference sequence). V shed 4 bases and J 4 bases; nucleotides not matched to a gene: 6. The CDR3 is made up of 15 amino acids. TCRdb re-analysed the RACE reads in MiXCR, keeping a single row per CDR3 protein. The sample has 200,000 to 300,000 distinct CDR3 sequences, about 8.6% seen once. Sequencing was performed on whole blood, taken in connection with sensitization to the hapten diphenylcyclopropenone (DPC). The sequence was obtained from a woman aged 40 to 50 with alopecia areata. Some clones in this sample may be carry-over from other donors' samples. This rearrangement joins TRBV3-1 to TRBJ2-3; 9 bases match TRBD2. CDR3 coding DNA: TGTGCCAGCAGCCTTAGCGGGAGACTGTCAGATACGCAGTATTTT. Translating it yields CASSLSGRLSDTQYF.